The T cell receptor (beta chain) under discussion was sequenced for a study of blood T cell repertoires in COVID-19. Study background: COVID-19 samples collected from the United States, Italy and Spain covered acute and convalescent phases. T cells, B-cell-depleted T cells, or PBMCs provided the cDNA or gDNA that served as material.

Germline V CDR1 and CDR2: KGHSH, LQKENI. CDR3 size: 17 residues. Trimming removed 2 bases from V and 5 bases from J; junction bases left unmatched: 5. Per the study methods: Estimation of nucleated cell counts relied on the amplification of reference gene primers. The assay was immunoSEQ multiplex PCR, and TCRdb's table has in-frame clones only and misses some. V and J calls and clone size are those listed in that table; D and trimming were worked out from the DNA. This repertoire shows approximately 130,000 clones, about 86% found once; its top ten account for about 18%. The clonotype originates from a woman between 50 and 59 years old who had recovered from COVID-19. Source material: peripheral blood. The V and J genes are TRBV18 and TRBJ2-2; 13 nucleotides line up with TRBD2. The CDR3: CASSPRTSGSGTGELFF. The DNA of the CDR3 is TGTGCCAGCTCACCAAGGACTAGCGGGAGTGGAACCGGGGAGCTGTTTTTT.